The entry below describes one TCR beta chain. The data derive from a study of blood T cell repertoires in COVID-19. Germline V lookup: CDR1 SGHNT, CDR2 YENEEA. Trimming left V 3 bases short and J 7 bases short, with 21 bases between. The CDR3 extends over 17 amino acids. Data came from immunoSEQ multiplex PCR; TCRdb stores just in-frame clones and leaves some out. The sample carries under 200,000 clones, about 82% recorded once. Sequencing was performed on peripheral blood. The chain has TRBV11-3 and TRBJ2-2, with D possibly being TRBD1 (5 bases). The origin of this receptor is a woman older than 75 with COVID-19, enrolled during active disease. CDR3 DNA sequence: TGTGCCAGCAGCTTGAACACCCAACGAGCAGGGCACGGGGAGCTGTTTTTT. This codes for CASSLNTQRAGHGELFF.